Listed here are 14 T cell receptor beta chains from one sample, sequenced in a study of blood T cell repertoires in COVID-19. The assay was immunoSEQ multiplex PCR, and TCRdb's table has in-frame clones only and misses some. The data contain 250,000 or so clones, less than 90% of them seen just once; the ten biggest clones take up roughly 1.8%. What was sequenced was peripheral blood. The receptor set was obtained from a man younger than 45 with active or convalescent COVID-19.

This clone was counted a single time. The gene calls are TRBV29-1 and TRBJ1-1, with D possibly TRBD1 on 6 matching bases. Germline V CDR1 and CDR2: SQVTM, ANQGSEA. V was pared by 7 bases and J by 5 bases, with 14 bases between. This CDR3 has 12 residues. The DNA for the CDR3 is TGCAGCGCTCGGGGGGGCGCAACTGAAGCTTTCTTT. This sequence encodes CSARGGATEAFF.

The rearrangement joins TRBV6-2 or TRBV6-3 to TRBJ2-7; D perhaps matches TRBD2 (5 bases). The CDR3 has 15 amino acids. The V and J ends lost 4 bases and 0 bases respectively, with 13 bases between them. Germline loops: CDR1 MNHEY, CDR2 SVGEGT. Here the CDR3 reads CASSLPGMASYEQYF. The DNA of the CDR3 is TGTGCCAGCAGTTTACCCGGGATGGCCTCCTACGAGCAGTACTTC.

DNA of the CDR3: TGTGCCAGCAGCTTCCTGACAGGGCGTTACGAGCAGTACTTC. It codes for CASSFLTGRYEQYF. The rearrangement uses TRBV5-6 and TRBJ2-7; 7 bases fit TRBD1. CDR1 and CDR2 (germline): SGHDT, YYEEEE. The V gene end was trimmed by 2 bases and the J gene end by 4 bases; junction bases not matched to a gene: 6. The CDR3 length is 14 residues.

CDR3 amino acids: CASSSHRGPYGYTF. CDR3 DNA: TGTGCCAGCAGCTCCCACAGGGGGCCCTATGGCTACACCTTC. The chain couples TRBV7-2 to TRBJ1-2; 9 nucleotides align to TRBD1. After removal of 4 bases from V and 4 bases from J, the junction contained 4 bases not matched to a gene. Per germline, CDR1 SGHTA and CDR2 FQGNSA. The CDR3 length is 14 residues.

This clone was seen only once. V and J are TRBV21-1 and TRBJ1-1. TRBV21-1 is a pseudogene locus. The CDR3 is 15 residues long. The CDR3 DNA sequence: TGTGCCAGCAGCAAAGCGCGGGGGGCCAACACTGAAGCTTTCTTT. Protein: CASSKARGANTEAFF.

This rearrangement joins TRBV7-2 to TRBJ2-3, with 8 nucleotides matching TRBD2. The junction had 14 bases not matched to a gene; V was cut back by 6 bases and J by 6 bases. This CDR3 contains 16 residues. From germline, CDR1 is SGHTA and CDR2 FQGNSA. CDR3 nucleotide sequence: TGTGCCAGCAGGGAAGGGGTGGGACTAGTTTCGGATACGCAGTATTTT. Protein product: CASREGVGLVSDTQYF.

The rearrangement uses TRBV30 and TRBJ1-6; D might be TRBD1 (5 bases). Between the trimmed V and J ends, which lost 8 bases and 9 bases, there was a span of 32 bases. The CDR3 is made up of 18 amino acids. Germline CDR1 and CDR2: GTSNPN and SVGIG (reference sequence). The CDR3 bases are TGTGCCGCACGTTCCTTCCTCGGGCAGGGAGGGATAGCTTCACCCCTCCACTTT. Protein product: CAARSFLGQGGIASPLHF.

The CDR3 region has the DNA TGTGCCAGCAGGGTTGACAGAAACACCGGGGAGCTGTTTTTT. Its translation: CASRVDRNTGELFF. V and J are TRBV2 and TRBJ2-2; tentative D call: TRBD1 (5 bases). Trimming removed 6 bases from V and 2 bases from J, with 10 bases in between. Germline CDR1 SNHLY, CDR2 FYNNEI. The CDR3 contains 14 residues.

This chain connects TRBV6-1 to TRBJ2-7; D might be TRBD1 (6 bases). The CDR3 is 15 residues long. Deletions cut 3 bases from V and 5 bases from J, with 17 bases between. Germline lookup yields CDR1 MNHNS and CDR2 SASEGT. This chain's CDR3 is CASSEGEAGVDEQYF. In DNA form, the CDR3 reads TGTGCCAGCAGTGAGGGTGAGGCAGGGGTGGACGAGCAGTACTTC.

This chain connects TRBV5-1 to TRBJ1-1; TRBD1 matches at 7 bases. Germline trimming cut 3 bases from V and 4 bases from J; bases unmatched to any gene: 12. Germline CDR1 SGHRS, CDR2 YFSETQ. CDR3 length: 16 residues. CDR3 sequence reads: CASSSEGGALGTEAFF. CDR3 in DNA: TGCGCCAGCAGCTCAGAAGGGGGCGCGCTGGGCACTGAAGCTTTCTTT.

The CDR3 DNA is TGCGCCAGCAGCTGGGATATGGGAGTCACTAATGAAAAACTGTTTTTT. Translated: CASSWDMGVTNEKLFF. The chain uses TRBV5-1 and TRBJ1-4; D remains unclear. V was pared by 3 bases and J by 2 bases, with 14 bases between. Germline assignment: CDR1 SGHRS and CDR2 YFSETQ. This CDR3 region has 16 residues.

V and J are TRBV4-2 and TRBJ1-5; possibly TRBD1 for D (5 bases). CDR3 length: 16 residues. V was cut by 0 bases and J by 7 bases, with 16 bases left in between. Per the germline V gene, CDR1 is LGHNA and CDR2 is YNFKEQ. In nucleotides, the CDR3 is TGTGCCAGCAGCCAAGATCAAACAGGAAAGAGGCAGCCCCAGCATTTT. Residues: CASSQDQTGKRQPQHF.

The genes are TRBV11-3 and TRBJ1-6; no reliable D call. The V gene lost 1 base and the J gene lost 9 bases, with 7 bases spanning the gap. In germline, CDR1 is SGHNT, CDR2 YENEEA. The CDR3 length is 13 residues. Here the CDR3 DNA reads TGTGCCAGCAGCTTAGTGTCCTCTTCACCCCTCCACTTT. Protein product: CASSLVSSSPLHF.

This clone was seen only once. The rearrangement uses TRBV7-2 and TRBJ1-2; D gene ambiguous. In germline, CDR1 is SGHTA, CDR2 FQGNSA. This CDR3 has 13 residues. V was pared by 1 base and J by 4 bases, with 7 bases between. The CDR3 sequence: CASSLERSYGYTF. CDR3 DNA: TGTGCCAGCAGCTTAGAGCGTAGCTATGGCTACACCTTC.